This entry is about one T cell receptor (beta chain). Repertoires were generated with immunoSEQ multiplex PCR, while TCRdb's copy carries only in-frame clones and drops some. The data contain just over 80,000 clones, about 96% of them singletons. The CDR3 runs to 14 residues. V lost 6 bases and J lost 1; bases outside the gene matches: 5. Germline-derived CDR1 and CDR2 are LNHDA and SQIVND (reference sequence). The data derive from a study of technical replicates of blood from several donors. This chain links TRBV19 with TRBJ1-2, with TRBD1 identical over 7 bases. The sequencing input was T cells isolated from PBMCs. The clonotype comes from a human donor in good health. CDR3 protein: CASRGGQINYGYTF. CDR3 bases: TGTGCCAGTAGAGGGGGACAGATTAACTATGGCTACACCTTC.